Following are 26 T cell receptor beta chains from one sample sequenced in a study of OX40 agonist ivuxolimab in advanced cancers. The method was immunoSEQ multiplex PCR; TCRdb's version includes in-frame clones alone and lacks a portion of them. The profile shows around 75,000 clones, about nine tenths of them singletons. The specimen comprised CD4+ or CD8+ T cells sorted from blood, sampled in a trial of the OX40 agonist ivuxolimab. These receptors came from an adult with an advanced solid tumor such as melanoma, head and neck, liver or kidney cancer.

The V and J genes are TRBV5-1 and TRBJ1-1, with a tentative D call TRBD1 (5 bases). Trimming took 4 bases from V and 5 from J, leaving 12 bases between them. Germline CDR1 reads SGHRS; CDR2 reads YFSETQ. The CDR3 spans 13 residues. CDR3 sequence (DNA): TGCGCCAGCAGCGCGGTGGGGCAAACTGAAGCTTTCTTT. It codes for CASSAVGQTEAFF.

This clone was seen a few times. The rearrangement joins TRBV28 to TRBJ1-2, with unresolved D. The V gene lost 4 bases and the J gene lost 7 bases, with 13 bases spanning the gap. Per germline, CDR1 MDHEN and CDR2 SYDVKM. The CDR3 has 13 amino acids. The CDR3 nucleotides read TGTGCCAGCAGTTCCGACACTTCCCTTGGCTACACCTTC. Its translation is CASSSDTSLGYTF.

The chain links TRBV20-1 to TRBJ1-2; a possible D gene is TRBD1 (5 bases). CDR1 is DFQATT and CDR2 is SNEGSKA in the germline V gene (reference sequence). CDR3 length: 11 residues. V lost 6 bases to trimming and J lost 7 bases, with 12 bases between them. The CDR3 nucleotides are TGCAGTGCAAGGGACGTCTCTGGCTACACCTTC. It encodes CSARDVSGYTF.

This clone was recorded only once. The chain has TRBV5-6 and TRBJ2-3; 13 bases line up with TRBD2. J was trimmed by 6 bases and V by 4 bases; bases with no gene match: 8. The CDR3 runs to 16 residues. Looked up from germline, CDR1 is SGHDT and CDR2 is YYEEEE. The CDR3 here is CASSVPMTSGRDTQYF. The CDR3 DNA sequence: TGTGCCAGCAGCGTACCGATGACTAGCGGGAGGGATACGCAGTATTTT.

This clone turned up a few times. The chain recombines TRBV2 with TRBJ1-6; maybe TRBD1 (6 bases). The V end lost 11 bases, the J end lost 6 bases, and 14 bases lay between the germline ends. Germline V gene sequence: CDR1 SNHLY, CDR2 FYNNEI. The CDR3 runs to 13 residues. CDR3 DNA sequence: TGTGCCGACAGTGTACAGGGTAATTCACCCCTCCACTTT. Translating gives CADSVQGNSPLHF.

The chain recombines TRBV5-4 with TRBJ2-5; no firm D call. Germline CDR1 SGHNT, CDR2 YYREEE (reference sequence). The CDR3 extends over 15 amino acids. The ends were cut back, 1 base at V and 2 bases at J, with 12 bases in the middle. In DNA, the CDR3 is TGTGCCAGCAGCTTGTACGTGGGCGTACAAGAGACCCAGTACTTC. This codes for CASSLYVGVQETQYF.

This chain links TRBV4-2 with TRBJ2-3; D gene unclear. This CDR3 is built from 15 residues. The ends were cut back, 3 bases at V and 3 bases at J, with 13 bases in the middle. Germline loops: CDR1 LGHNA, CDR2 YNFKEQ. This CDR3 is CASSQSIHYTDTQYF. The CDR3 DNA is TGTGCCAGCAGCCAGAGTATTCACTATACAGATACGCAGTATTTT.

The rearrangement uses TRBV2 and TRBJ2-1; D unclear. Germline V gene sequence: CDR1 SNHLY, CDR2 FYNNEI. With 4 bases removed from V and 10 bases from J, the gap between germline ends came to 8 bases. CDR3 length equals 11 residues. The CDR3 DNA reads TGTGCCAGCAGTGTTGTAGGGGAGCAGTTCTTC. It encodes CASSVVGEQFF.

CDR3 DNA sequence: TGTGCCTGGAGGGCTGCTTCATCTAACTATGGCTACACCTTC. Translating gives CAWRAASSNYGYTF. The rearrangement joins TRBV30 to TRBJ1-2; D call uncertain. There are 14 residues in the CDR3. Trimming stripped 3 bases from V and 0 bases from J, with 11 bases between. Germline-derived CDR1 and CDR2 are GTSNPN and SVGIG (reference sequence).

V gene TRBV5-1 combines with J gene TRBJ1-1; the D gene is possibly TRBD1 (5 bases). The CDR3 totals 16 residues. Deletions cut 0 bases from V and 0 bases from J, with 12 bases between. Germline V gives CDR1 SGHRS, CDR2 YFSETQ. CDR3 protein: CASSLGAGSMNTEAFF. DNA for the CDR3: TGCGCCAGCAGCTTGGGAGCAGGGTCTATGAACACTGAAGCTTTCTTT.

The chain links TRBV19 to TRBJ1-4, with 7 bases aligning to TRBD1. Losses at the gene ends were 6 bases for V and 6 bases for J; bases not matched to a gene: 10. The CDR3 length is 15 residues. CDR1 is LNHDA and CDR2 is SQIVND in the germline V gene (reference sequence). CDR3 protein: CASRISIQGYEKLFF. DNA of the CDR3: TGTGCCAGTAGGATCTCAATACAGGGGTATGAAAAACTGTTTTTT.

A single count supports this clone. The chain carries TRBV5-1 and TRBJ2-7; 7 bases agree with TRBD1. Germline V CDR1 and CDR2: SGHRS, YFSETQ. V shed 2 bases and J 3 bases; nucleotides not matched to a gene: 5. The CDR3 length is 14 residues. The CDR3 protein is CASSFWQGDYEQYF. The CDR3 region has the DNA TGCGCCAGCAGCTTTTGGCAGGGGGACTACGAGCAGTACTTC.

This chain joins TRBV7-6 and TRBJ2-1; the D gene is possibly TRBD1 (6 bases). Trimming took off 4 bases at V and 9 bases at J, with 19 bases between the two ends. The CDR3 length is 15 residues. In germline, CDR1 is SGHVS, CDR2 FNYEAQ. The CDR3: CASSSDRTLGREQFF. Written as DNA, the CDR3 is TGTGCCAGCAGCTCAGACAGGACCCTGGGGCGTGAGCAGTTCTTC.

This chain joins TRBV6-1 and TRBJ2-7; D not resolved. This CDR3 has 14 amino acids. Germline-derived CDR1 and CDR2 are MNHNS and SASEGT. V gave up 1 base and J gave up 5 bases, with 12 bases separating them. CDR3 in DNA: TGTGCCAGCAGTGAAGGGTGGGCTGGGGACGAGCAGTACTTC. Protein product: CASSEGWAGDEQYF.

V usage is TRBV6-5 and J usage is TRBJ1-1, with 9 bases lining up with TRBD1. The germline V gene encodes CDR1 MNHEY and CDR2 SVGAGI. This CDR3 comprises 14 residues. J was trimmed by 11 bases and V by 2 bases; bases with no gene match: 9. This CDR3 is CASSYRRTGEKAFF. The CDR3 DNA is TGTGCCAGCAGTTACAGGAGGACAGGGGAGAAGGCTTTCTTT.

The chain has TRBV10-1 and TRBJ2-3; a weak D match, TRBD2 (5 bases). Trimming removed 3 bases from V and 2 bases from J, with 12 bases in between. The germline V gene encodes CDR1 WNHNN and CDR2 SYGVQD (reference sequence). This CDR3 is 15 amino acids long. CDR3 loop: CASSDLGLTTDTQYF. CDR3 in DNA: TGCGCCAGCAGTGATCTAGGACTTACCACAGATACGCAGTATTTT.

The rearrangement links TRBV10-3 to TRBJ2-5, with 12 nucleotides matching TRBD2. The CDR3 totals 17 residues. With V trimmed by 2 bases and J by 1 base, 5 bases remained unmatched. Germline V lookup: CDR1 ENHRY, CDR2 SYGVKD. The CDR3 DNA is TGTGCCATCAGTGAGCCCTCGACTAGCGGGGGCCAAGAGACCCAGTACTTC. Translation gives CAISEPSTSGGQETQYF.

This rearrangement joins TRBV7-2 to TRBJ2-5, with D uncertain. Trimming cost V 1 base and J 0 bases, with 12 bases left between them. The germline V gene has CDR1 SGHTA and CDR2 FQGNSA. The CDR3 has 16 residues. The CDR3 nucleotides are TGTGCCAGCAGCTTAGTTGGTTCCAGGTACCAAGAGACCCAGTACTTC. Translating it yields CASSLVGSRYQETQYF.

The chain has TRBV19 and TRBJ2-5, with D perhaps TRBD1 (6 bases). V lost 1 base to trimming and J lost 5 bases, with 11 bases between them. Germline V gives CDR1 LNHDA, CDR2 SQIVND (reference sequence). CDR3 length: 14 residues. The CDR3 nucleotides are TGTGCCAGTAGTATAGCAGGGGTCAAGGAGACCCAGTACTTC. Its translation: CASSIAGVKETQYF.

CDR3 in DNA: TGTGCCAGCCGACAAACAGGAGCAACTAATGAAAAACTGTTTTTT. As protein: CASRQTGATNEKLFF. This chain links TRBV6-1 with TRBJ1-4; D is possibly TRBD1 (5 bases). This CDR3 comprises 15 residues. The ends were cut back, 8 bases at V and 0 bases at J, with 13 bases in the middle. The germline CDR1 and CDR2 sequences are MNHNS and SASEGT.

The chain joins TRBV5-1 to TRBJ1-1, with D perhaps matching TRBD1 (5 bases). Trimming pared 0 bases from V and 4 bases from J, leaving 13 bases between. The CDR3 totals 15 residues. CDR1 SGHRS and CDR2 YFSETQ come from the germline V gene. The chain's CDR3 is CASSLAAGGVTEAFF. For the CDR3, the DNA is TGCGCCAGCAGCTTGGCCGCCGGAGGGGTCACTGAAGCTTTCTTT.

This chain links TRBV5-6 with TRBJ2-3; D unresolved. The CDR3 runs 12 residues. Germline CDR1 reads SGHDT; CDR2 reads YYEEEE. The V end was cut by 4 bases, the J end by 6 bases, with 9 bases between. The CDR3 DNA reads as TGTGCCAGCAGCATCCTGACTGATACGCAGTATTTT. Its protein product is CASSILTDTQYF.

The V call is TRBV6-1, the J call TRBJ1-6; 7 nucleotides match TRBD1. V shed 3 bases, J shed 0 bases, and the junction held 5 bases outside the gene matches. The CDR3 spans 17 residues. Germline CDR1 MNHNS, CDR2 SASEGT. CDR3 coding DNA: TGTGCCAGCAGTGAGGGACAGCCGAGCTCCTATAATTCACCCCTCCACTTT. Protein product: CASSEGQPSSYNSPLHF.

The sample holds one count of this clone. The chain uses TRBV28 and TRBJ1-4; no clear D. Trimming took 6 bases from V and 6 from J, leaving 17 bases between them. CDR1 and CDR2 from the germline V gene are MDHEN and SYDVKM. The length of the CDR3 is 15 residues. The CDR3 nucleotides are TGTGCCAGCAGCCCTACGACCGTCTATGATGAAAAACTGTTTTTT. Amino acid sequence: CASSPTTVYDEKLFF. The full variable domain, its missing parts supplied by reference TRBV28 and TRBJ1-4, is DVKVTQSSRYLVKRTGEKVFLECVQDMDHENMFWYRQDPGLGLRLIYFSYDVKMKEKGDIPEGYSVSREKKERFSLILESASTNQTSMYLCASSPTTVYDEKLFFGSGTQLSVL.

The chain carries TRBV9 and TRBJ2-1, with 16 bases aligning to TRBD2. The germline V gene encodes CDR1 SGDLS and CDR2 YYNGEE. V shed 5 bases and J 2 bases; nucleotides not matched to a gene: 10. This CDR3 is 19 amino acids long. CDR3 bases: TGTGCCAGCAGGGAAATGGTGGGACTAGCGGGAGGGCCCTACAATGAGCAGTTCTTC. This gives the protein CASREMVGLAGGPYNEQFF.

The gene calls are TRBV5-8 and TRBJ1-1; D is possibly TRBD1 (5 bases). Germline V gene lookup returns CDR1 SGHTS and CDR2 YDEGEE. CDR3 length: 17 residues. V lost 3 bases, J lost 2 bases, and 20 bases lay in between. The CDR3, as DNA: TGTGCCAGCAGCTCAGGGTCGGGACTCCTTCCCAACACTGAAGCTTTCTTT. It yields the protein CASSSGSGLLPNTEAFF.